The clone carrying this T cell receptor (beta chain) was seen ten or more times. The sample is drawn from a study of T cell repertoires in cytomegalovirus infection. TCRdb re-analysed the reads in MiXCR, keeping a single row per CDR3 protein. The sample consists of roughly 320,000 distinct CDR3 sequences, approximately 10% of them appearing once. The ends lost 3 bases at V and 6 bases at J; junction bases unmatched: 9. This CDR3 is built from 16 residues. Germline CDR1 and CDR2: SGHNT and YENEEA. The chain recombines TRBV11-3 with TRBJ2-2, with 8 bases lining up with TRBD2. What was sequenced was PBMCs. The source of this sequence is a human donor in good health (CMV status not recorded). Some clones in this sample may be carry-over from other donors' samples. CDR3 residues: CASSFLRGGRPGELFF. CDR3 nucleotides: TGTGCCAGCAGCTTCCTACGCGGGGGGCGACCCGGGGAGCTGTTTTTT.